A single sample gave rise to the 23 T cell receptor beta chains below, sequenced in a study of cytomegalovirus exposure and HLA in healthy donors. The PCR was carried out with 60 Vbeta primers and 13 Jbeta primers. Libraries were prepared by immunoSEQ multiplex PCR; TCRdb keeps only in-frame clonotypes and omits some of them. The repertoire holds about 150,000 clones, with around three fifths as singletons. Input material: PBMCs. The receptors derive from a male donor in good health and CMV-seronegative.

The genes are TRBV5-6 and TRBJ2-7; 12 nucleotides align to TRBD2. CDR3 size: 17 residues. The germline CDR1 and CDR2 sequences are SGHDT and YYEEEE. The J segment lost 3 bases and the V segment lost 4 bases, leaving 11 bases of the junction unmatched. This CDR3 is CASSARQLAGGHYEQYF. The CDR3 DNA reads TGTGCCAGCAGCGCCAGACAACTAGCGGGGGGACACTACGAGCAGTACTTC.

This clone came up a few times. CDR3 nucleotides: TGCGCCAGCAGCCAAAGCAGGCTGACAGGGGAGGGCGAGCAGTACTTC. Protein: CASSQSRLTGEGEQYF. V gene TRBV4-1 combines with J gene TRBJ2-7, with D perhaps TRBD1 (8 bases). The CDR3 is made up of 16 amino acids. V lost 2 bases and J 6 bases, leaving 20 bases between the germline ends. From germline, CDR1 is MGHRA and CDR2 YSYEKL.

This clone is a singleton in its sample. The chain employs TRBV5-5 and TRBJ1-1; 7 bases match TRBD1. Germline lookup yields CDR1 SGHKS and CDR2 YYEKEE (reference sequence). The length of the CDR3 is 14 residues. With V trimmed by 4 bases and J by 1 base, 4 bases remained unmatched. The CDR3 region is CASSQRTGNTEAFF. CDR3 nucleotide sequence: TGTGCCAGCAGCCAGCGGACAGGGAACACTGAAGCTTTCTTT.

The V gene is TRBV4-3, the J gene TRBJ2-3; D is uncertain. CDR3 length: 15 residues. Germline values: CDR1 LGHNA, CDR2 YSLEER. With 0 bases removed from V and 2 bases from J, the gap between germline ends came to 9 bases. Here the CDR3 reads CASSQDLGYTDTQYF. As DNA, the CDR3 is TGCGCCAGCAGCCAAGATCTCGGGTACACAGATACGCAGTATTTT.

The genes are TRBV25-1 and TRBJ2-6; 8 bases map to TRBD1. CDR3 length: 17 amino acids. With 4 bases clipped from V and 1 base from J, the junction kept 6 bases outside the gene matches. CDR1 is MGHDK, CDR2 SYGVNS, per germline. CDR3: CASSAGTGASGANVLTF. The CDR3 DNA reads TGTGCCAGCAGTGCGGGGACAGGCGCTTCTGGGGCCAACGTCCTGACTTTC.

The chain couples TRBV7-2 to TRBJ2-1; 7 bases are a match to TRBD2. This CDR3 has 15 residues. The germline V gene has CDR1 SGHTA and CDR2 FQGNSA. The V gene end was trimmed by 6 bases and the J gene end by 0 bases; junction bases not matched to a gene: 5. This CDR3 reads CASRASGGSYNEQFF. As DNA, the CDR3 is TGTGCCAGCAGGGCCTCGGGGGGCTCCTACAATGAGCAGTTCTTC.

This clone has more than one count but fewer than ten. The J gene is TRBJ2-5, the V gene TRBV6-5; D is possibly TRBD1 (6 bases). Trimming cost V 6 bases and J 1 base, with 15 bases left between them. Germline V gene lookup returns CDR1 MNHEY and CDR2 SVGAGI. The CDR3 extends over 15 amino acids. This CDR3 is CASRLRPDSQETQYF. The CDR3 DNA sequence: TGTGCCAGCAGACTCCGACCGGACAGCCAAGAGACCCAGTACTTC.

This clone was counted once. The rearrangement uses TRBV13 and TRBJ1-1; D is undetermined. The CDR3 has 15 amino acids. Trimming took 2 bases from V and 5 from J, leaving 15 bases between them. Per the germline V gene, CDR1 is PRHDT and CDR2 is FYEKMQ (reference sequence). This CDR3 is CASSLRRSGRTEAFF. Here the CDR3 DNA reads TGTGCCAGCAGCTTAAGGAGGAGCGGTCGGACTGAAGCTTTCTTT.

The chain uses TRBV5-1 and TRBJ1-2; the match to TRBD1 covers 7 bases. Trimming removed 2 bases from V and 6 bases from J; junction bases left unmatched: 10. Germline V CDR1 and CDR2: SGHRS, YFSETQ. The CDR3 consists of 15 residues. CDR3 coding DNA: TGCGCCAGCAGCTTTAAACGACAGGGCGAGGATGGCTACACCTTC. Its translation: CASSFKRQGEDGYTF.

The genes are TRBV28 and TRBJ2-2; TRBD1 is a possible D gene (6 bases). The ends were cut back, 5 bases at V and 6 bases at J, with 13 bases in the middle. This CDR3 has 14 amino acids. Germline V gene lookup returns CDR1 MDHEN and CDR2 SYDVKM. The CDR3 protein is CASSILQGSGELFF. The DNA of the CDR3 is TGTGCCAGCAGTATCCTCCAGGGGTCCGGGGAGCTGTTTTTT.

The J gene is TRBJ2-5, the V gene TRBV28; no reliable D call. The J call may be in error: the DNA end matches TRBJ2-7 better. Per the germline V gene, CDR1 is MDHEN and CDR2 is SYDVKM. The CDR3 consists of 17 residues. CDR3 in amino acids: CASSLIPGWLNSYEQYF. The CDR3 DNA reads TGTGCCAGCAGTTTGATCCCCGGGTGGCTGAATTCCTACGAGCAGTACTTC.

V and J are TRBV19 and TRBJ1-5; D unclear. V was pared by 2 bases and J by 9 bases, with 11 bases between. CDR1 is LNHDA, CDR2 SQIVND, per germline (reference sequence). There are 13 residues in the CDR3. The CDR3 is CASSIQQLGPQHF. CDR3 bases: TGTGCCAGTAGTATACAGCAGCTAGGGCCCCAGCATTTT.

The J gene is TRBJ2-5, the V gene TRBV7-3; the D gene is possibly TRBD2 (5 bases). The CDR3 totals 13 residues. CDR1 is SGHTA and CDR2 is FQGTGA in the germline V gene. Deletions cut 0 bases from V and 9 bases from J, with 11 bases between. The CDR3 bases are TGTGCCAGCAGCTTAACGAGGGAACGACCCCAGTACTTC. Encoded protein: CASSLTRERPQYF.

This chain uses TRBV28 with TRBJ1-1; D gene unclear. The CDR3 totals 12 residues. Germline loops: CDR1 MDHEN, CDR2 SYDVKM. V was pared by 1 base and J by 13 bases, with 13 bases between. The DNA of the CDR3 is TGTGCCAGCAGTTTATATGGATCCGAGGGTTTCTTT. Translating gives CASSLYGSEGFF.

The V gene is TRBV6-5, the J gene TRBJ1-2, with 11 bases fitting TRBD1. Germline V gene data show CDR1 as MNHEY and CDR2 as SVGAGI. Trimming at V came to 5 bases and at J to 7 bases, leaving 6 bases not matched to a gene. This CDR3 has 14 amino acids. As DNA, the CDR3 is TGTGCCAGCAGTCCGGGGACAGGGGGTTCTGGCTACACCTTC. This sequence encodes CASSPGTGGSGYTF.

The chain has TRBV25-1 and TRBJ2-2; D possibly corresponds to TRBD2 (6 bases). V was cut by 1 base and J by 1 base, with 7 bases left in between. Germline V gene data show CDR1 as MGHDK and CDR2 as SYGVNS. The CDR3 spans 15 residues. CDR3 in amino acids: CASSESAGNTGELFF. The CDR3 coding sequence is TGTGCCAGCAGTGAATCAGCGGGGAACACCGGGGAGCTGTTTTTT. The full variable domain, rest sourced from reference TRBV25-1 and TRBJ2-2, is EADIYQTPRYLVIGTGKKITLECSQTMGHDKMYWYQQDPGMELHLIHYSYGVNSTEKGDLSSESTVSRIRTEHFPLTLESARPSHTSQYLCASSESAGNTGELFFGEGSRLTVL.

This clone was observed a handful of times. CDR3 region: CASSLGGQVYF. CDR3 bases: TGCGCCAGCAGCTTGGGGGGACAGGTATACTTC. This chain joins TRBV5-1 and TRBJ2-4; TRBD1 matches 8 bases. V was clipped by 0 bases and J by 16 bases; unmatched bases: 3. This CDR3 contains 11 residues. Germline assignment: CDR1 SGHRS and CDR2 YFSETQ.

The chain recombines TRBV6-5 with TRBJ1-1, with no clear D. The CDR3 loop spans 16 amino acids. In germline, CDR1 is MNHEY, CDR2 SVGAGI. V lost 2 bases and J 7 bases, leaving 20 bases between the germline ends. The CDR3 DNA follows: TGTGCCAGCAGTTACGAGGAGTCGCCGTTTGGCGTTGAAGCTTTCTTT. This translates into CASSYEESPFGVEAFF.

This chain connects TRBV6-5 to TRBJ1-1, with D unresolved. In germline, CDR1 is MNHEY, CDR2 SVGAGI. The CDR3 contains 15 residues. Trimming removed 3 bases from V and 1 base from J, with 12 bases in between. CDR3 sequence reads: CASSYWASKNTEAFF. The CDR3 nucleotides read TGTGCCAGCAGTTATTGGGCCAGTAAGAACACTGAAGCTTTCTTT.

The rearrangement links TRBV4-1 to TRBJ2-7, with 8 bases lining up with TRBD2. The CDR3 loop spans 17 amino acids. CDR1 MGHRA and CDR2 YSYEKL come from the germline V gene. With 0 bases clipped from V and 2 bases from J, the junction kept 9 bases outside the gene matches. DNA of the CDR3: TGCGCCAGCAGCCAAGAAACTAGCCAGCGGGGGCCCTACGAGCAGTACTTC. Translating gives CASSQETSQRGPYEQYF.

The chain combines TRBV6-5 with TRBJ1-1, with 7 positions matching TRBD1. The CDR3 contains 15 residues. Germline-derived CDR1 and CDR2 are MNHEY and SVGAGI. V lost 2 bases to trimming and J lost 4 bases; unmatched junction nucleotides: 7. The CDR3 region has the DNA TGTGCCAGCAGTTACATCAACAGGGGCGGCACTGAAGCTTTCTTT. It translates to CASSYINRGGTEAFF.

In DNA, the CDR3 is TGCGCCAGCAGCCGACAATGGACAGGGACGAACACCGGGGAGCTGTTTTTT. Amino acids: CASSRQWTGTNTGELFF. The chain has TRBV4-1 and TRBJ2-2; 8 bases align to TRBD1. Germline V gene data show CDR1 as MGHRA and CDR2 as YSYEKL. With V trimmed by 4 bases and J by 0 bases, 7 bases remained unmatched. The length of the CDR3 is 17 residues.

The chain employs TRBV4-3 and TRBJ1-2; possible D gene TRBD1, 6 bases. Germline-derived CDR1 and CDR2 are LGHNA and YSLEER. Deletions cut 0 bases from V and 6 bases from J, with 17 bases between. The CDR3 is made up of 16 amino acids. DNA of the CDR3: TGCGCCAGCAGCCAAGAGAGGAGAGGGGGAATCGATGGCTACACCTTC. Its protein product is CASSQERRGGIDGYTF.